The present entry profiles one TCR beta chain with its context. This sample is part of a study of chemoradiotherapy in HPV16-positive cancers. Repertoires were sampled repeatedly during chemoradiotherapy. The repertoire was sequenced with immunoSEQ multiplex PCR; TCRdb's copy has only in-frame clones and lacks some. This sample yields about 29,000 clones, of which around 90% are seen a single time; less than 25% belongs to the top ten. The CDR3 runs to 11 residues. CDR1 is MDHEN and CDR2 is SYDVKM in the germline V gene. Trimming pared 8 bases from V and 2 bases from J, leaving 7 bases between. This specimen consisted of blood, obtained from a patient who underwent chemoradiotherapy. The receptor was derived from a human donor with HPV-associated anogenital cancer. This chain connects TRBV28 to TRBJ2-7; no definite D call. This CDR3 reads CASQHAYEQYF. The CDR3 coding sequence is TGTGCCAGCCAACACGCCTACGAGCAGTACTTC.